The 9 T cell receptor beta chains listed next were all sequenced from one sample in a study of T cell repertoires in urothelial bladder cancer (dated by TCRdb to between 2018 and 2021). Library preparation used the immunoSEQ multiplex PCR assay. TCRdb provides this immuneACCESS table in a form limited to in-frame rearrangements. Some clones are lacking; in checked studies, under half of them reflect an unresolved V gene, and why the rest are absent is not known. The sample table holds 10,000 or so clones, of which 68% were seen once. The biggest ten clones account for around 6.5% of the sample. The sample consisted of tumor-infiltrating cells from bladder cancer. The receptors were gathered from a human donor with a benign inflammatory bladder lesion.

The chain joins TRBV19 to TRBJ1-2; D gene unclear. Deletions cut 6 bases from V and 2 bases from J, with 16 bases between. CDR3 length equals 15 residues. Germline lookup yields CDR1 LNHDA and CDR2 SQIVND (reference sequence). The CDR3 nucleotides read TGTGCCAGTAGCACAAGCGCCGACAAGAACTATGGCTACACCTTC. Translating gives CASSTSADKNYGYTF.

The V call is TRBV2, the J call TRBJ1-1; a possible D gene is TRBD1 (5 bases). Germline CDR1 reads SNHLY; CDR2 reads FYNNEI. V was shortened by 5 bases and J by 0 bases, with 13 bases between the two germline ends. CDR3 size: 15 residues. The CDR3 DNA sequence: TGTGCCAGCAGTCAATGGGGCGGATTGAACACTGAAGCTTTCTTT. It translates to CASSQWGGLNTEAFF.

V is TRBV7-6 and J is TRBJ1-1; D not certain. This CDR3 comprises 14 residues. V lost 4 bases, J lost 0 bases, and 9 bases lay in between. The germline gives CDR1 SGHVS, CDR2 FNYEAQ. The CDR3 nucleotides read TGTGCCAGCAGCTCCACCGGTATGAACACTGAAGCTTTCTTT. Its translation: CASSSTGMNTEAFF.

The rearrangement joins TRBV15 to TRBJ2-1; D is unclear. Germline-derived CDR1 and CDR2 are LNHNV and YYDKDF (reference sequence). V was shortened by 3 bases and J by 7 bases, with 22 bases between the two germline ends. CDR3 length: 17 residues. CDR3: CATSSPRAPARYNEQFF. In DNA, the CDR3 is TGTGCCACCAGCAGCCCCCGGGCCCCTGCCCGCTATAATGAGCAGTTCTTC.

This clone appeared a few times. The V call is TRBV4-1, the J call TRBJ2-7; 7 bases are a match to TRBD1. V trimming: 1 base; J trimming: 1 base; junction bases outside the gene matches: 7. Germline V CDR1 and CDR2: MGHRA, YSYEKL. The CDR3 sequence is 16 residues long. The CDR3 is CASSQGMTGSSYEQYF. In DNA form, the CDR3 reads TGCGCCAGCAGCCAAGGAATGACAGGGAGTTCCTACGAGCAGTACTTC.

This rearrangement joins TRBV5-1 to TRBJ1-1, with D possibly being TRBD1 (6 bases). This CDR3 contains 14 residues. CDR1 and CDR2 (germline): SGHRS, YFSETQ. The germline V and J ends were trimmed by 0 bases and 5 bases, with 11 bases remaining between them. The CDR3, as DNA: TGCGCCAGCAGCTTGGTCCAGGGGCGTACTGAAGCTTTCTTT. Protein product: CASSLVQGRTEAFF.

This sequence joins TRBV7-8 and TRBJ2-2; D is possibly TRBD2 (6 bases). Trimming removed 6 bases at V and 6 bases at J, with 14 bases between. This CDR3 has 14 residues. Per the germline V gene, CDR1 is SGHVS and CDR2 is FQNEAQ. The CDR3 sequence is CASSATTGAGELFF. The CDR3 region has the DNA TGTGCCAGCAGTGCTACTACGGGGGCCGGGGAGCTGTTTTTT.

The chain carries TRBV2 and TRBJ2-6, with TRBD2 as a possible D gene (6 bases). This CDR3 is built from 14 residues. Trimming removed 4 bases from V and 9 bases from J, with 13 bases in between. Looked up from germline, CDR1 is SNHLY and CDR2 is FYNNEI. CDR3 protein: CASSVGEVGNVLTF. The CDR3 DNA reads TGTGCCAGCAGTGTTGGGGAGGTGGGCAACGTCCTGACTTTC. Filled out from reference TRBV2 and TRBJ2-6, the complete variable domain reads EPEVTQTPSHQVTQMGQEVILRCVPISNHLYFYWYRQILGQKVEFLVSFYNNEISEKSEIFDDQFSVERPDGSNFTLKIRSTKLEDSAMYFCASSVGEVGNVLTFGAGSRLTVL.

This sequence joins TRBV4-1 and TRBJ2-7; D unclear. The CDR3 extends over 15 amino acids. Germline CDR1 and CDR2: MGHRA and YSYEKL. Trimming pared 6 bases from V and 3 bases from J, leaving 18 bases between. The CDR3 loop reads CASRPGPMDDYEQYF. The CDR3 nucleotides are TGCGCCAGCAGACCAGGCCCGATGGATGACTACGAGCAGTACTTC.